This TCR beta chain was found in a study of T cell repertoires in cytomegalovirus infection. This clonotype was seen at least ten times. Its matching antigen is unknown. TCRdb reprocessed the reads with MiXCR, giving one entry per CDR3 protein. The sample contains 250,000 or so distinct CDR3 sequences, more than 9% of which appear only once. Overall study results and limits: In two of eight donors, the top clonotype was HLA-C-restricted CMV-specific.

The length of the CDR3 is 16 residues. Germline assignment: CDR1 SGHTA and CDR2 FQGNSA. Losses at the gene ends were 2 bases for V and 2 bases for J; bases not matched to a gene: 7. The sequencing sample was made of PBMCs. This sequence was found in a human donor in good health (CMV status not recorded). Some clones in this sample may be carry-over from other donors' samples. The chain joins TRBV7-2 to TRBJ1-2, with 8 bases matching TRBD1. Here the CDR3 reads CASSLRPGGLNYGYTF. The CDR3 DNA reads TGTGCCAGCAGCTTACGGCCAGGGGGCTTGAACTATGGCTACACCTTC.